These 26 T cell receptor beta chains came from one sample sequenced in a study of CD8 T cells in Susac syndrome. The RNA input was about 0.5 to 1 ug, and it was reverse transcribed with random hexamers. TCRdb fed the immunoSEQ multiplex PCR reads into MiXCR, producing one record per CDR3 protein. The sample shows some 97,000 distinct CDR3 sequences, roughly 96% of them seen only once. Material for sequencing was CD8+ T cells from PBMCs. The receptors originated from a human donor with Susac syndrome.

The chain carries TRBV25-1 and TRBJ1-2, with 8 nucleotides matching TRBD1. Germline-derived CDR1 and CDR2 are MGHDK and SYGVNS. V was clipped by 3 bases and J by 4 bases; unmatched bases: 7. The CDR3 spans 15 residues. The CDR3 loop reads CASSDWETGAYGYTF. The CDR3 coding sequence is TGTGCCAGCAGTGACTGGGAGACAGGGGCCTATGGCTACACCTTC.

The rearrangement uses TRBV24-1 and TRBJ1-1; D gene ambiguous. CDR3 length equals 12 residues. V lost 7 bases and J 2 bases, leaving 7 bases between the germline ends. The germline gives CDR1 KGHDR, CDR2 SFDVKD. In DNA form, the CDR3 reads TGTGCCACCAGACAGCAAAACACTGAAGCTTTCTTT. Protein product: CATRQQNTEAFF.

The rearrangement joins TRBV3-1 to TRBJ2-5; 10 positions match TRBD2. Per the germline V gene, CDR1 is LGHDT and CDR2 is YNNKEL (reference sequence). The CDR3 length is 14 residues. The V and J ends lost 4 bases and 4 bases, in that order; junction bases with no gene match: 3. The CDR3 protein is CASSLLAGAETQYF. In DNA form, the CDR3 reads TGTGCCAGCAGCCTTCTAGCGGGAGCAGAGACCCAGTACTTC.

This rearrangement joins TRBV6-6 to TRBJ2-7, with D possibly TRBD2 on 6 matching bases. The germline CDR1 and CDR2 sequences are MNHNY and SVGAGI (reference sequence). V was pared by 6 bases and J by 5 bases, with 14 bases between. This CDR3 spans 13 amino acids. CDR3 in DNA: TGTGCCAGCAGCCACGGGGGTCCGGACGAGCAGTACTTC. Its protein is CASSHGGPDEQYF.

The chain combines TRBV7-8 with TRBJ1-1; no reliable D call. Trimming removed 1 base from V and 10 bases from J, with 19 bases in between. There are 15 residues in the CDR3. Germline values: CDR1 SGHVS, CDR2 FQNEAQ. The CDR3: CASSLVDSRTSSAFF. The CDR3 nucleotides read TGTGCCAGCAGCTTAGTCGATAGCCGGACTAGCTCAGCTTTCTTT.

Here the CDR3 reads CASSSTGEREQYF. CDR3 sequence (DNA): TGTGCCAGCTCCTCGACAGGGGAGCGGGAGCAGTACTTC. The rearrangement joins TRBV18 to TRBJ2-7, with 8 bases fitting TRBD1. Germline trimming cut 6 bases from V and 7 bases from J; bases unmatched to any gene: 8. This CDR3 comprises 13 residues. CDR1 and CDR2 (germline): KGHSH, LQKENI.

The V gene is TRBV20-1, the J gene TRBJ2-7; D call uncertain. V was clipped by 5 bases and J by 5 bases, with 10 bases between them. Germline CDR1 and CDR2: DFQATT and SNEGSKA (reference sequence). The CDR3 is 11 residues long. CDR3: CSAQVIHEQYF. The CDR3 DNA sequence: TGCAGTGCTCAAGTCATCCACGAGCAGTACTTC.

The CDR3 DNA reads as TGTGCCAGCAGCGTTAGGGGGAATCGGAACACTGAAGCTTTCTTT. Its protein product is CASSVRGNRNTEAFF. V usage is TRBV9 and J usage is TRBJ1-1, with D perhaps matching TRBD1 (6 bases). V was trimmed by 2 bases and J by 1 base, leaving 12 bases between them. In germline, CDR1 is SGDLS, CDR2 YYNGEE. CDR3 length equals 15 residues.

The rearrangement joins TRBV11-3 to TRBJ2-6; D gene ambiguous. The V gene's germline CDR1 is SGHNT and CDR2 YENEEA. V was trimmed by 5 bases and J by 0 bases, leaving 17 bases between them. CDR3 size: 18 residues. CDR3 sequence (DNA): TGTGCCAGCAGCCCCACAAACGACGGAAGCTCTGGGGCCAACGTCCTGACTTTC. Encoded protein: CASSPTNDGSSGANVLTF.

The chain is built from TRBV27 and TRBJ2-5, with D uncertain. Germline CDR1 is MNHEY and CDR2 is SMNVEV (reference sequence). This CDR3 is 11 amino acids long. Trimming removed 6 bases at V and 5 bases at J, with 7 bases between. The CDR3 spells CASRVGETQYF. For the CDR3, the DNA is TGTGCCAGCAGAGTAGGCGAGACCCAGTACTTC.

The chain carries TRBV27 and TRBJ2-5; 8 nucleotides line up with TRBD2. The CDR3 is 14 amino acids. Trimming removed 2 bases from V and 5 bases from J; junction bases left unmatched: 4. Germline V gives CDR1 MNHEY, CDR2 SMNVEV (reference sequence). DNA for the CDR3: TGTGCCAGCAGTTTACTCGGGGGGGCGGAGACCCAGTACTTC. Translating it yields CASSLLGGAETQYF.

This clonotype was observed once. The V call is TRBV6-5, the J call TRBJ2-7, with a possible D match to TRBD2 (6 bases). This CDR3 contains 14 residues. V lost 9 bases and J 1 base, leaving 16 bases between the germline ends. Per germline, CDR1 MNHEY and CDR2 SVGAGI. The CDR3 DNA reads TGTGCCAGTCAGCTAGCGATTAATTCCTACGAGCAGTACTTC. Translation: CASQLAINSYEQYF.

The chain employs TRBV6-5 and TRBJ2-7; D ambiguous. Germline values: CDR1 MNHEY, CDR2 SVGAGI. This CDR3 has 14 residues. V lost 5 bases and J 5 bases, leaving 16 bases between the germline ends. In DNA, the CDR3 is TGTGCCAGCAGTCCCGGCTACGGTGGGGACGAGCAGTACTTC. This sequence encodes CASSPGYGGDEQYF.

The J gene is TRBJ2-5, the V gene TRBV15; no reliable D call. The V end lost 1 base, the J end lost 2 bases, and 5 bases lay between the germline ends. Germline V gene sequence: CDR1 LNHNV, CDR2 YYDKDF (reference sequence). The CDR3 runs to 13 residues. CDR3 amino acids: CATSRGSQETQYF. CDR3 in DNA: TGTGCCACCAGCAGAGGCAGTCAAGAGACCCAGTACTTC. The whole variable domain, remainder taken from reference TRBV15 and TRBJ2-5, is DAMVIQNPRYQVTQFGKPVTLSCSQTLNHNVMYWYQQKSSQAPKLLFHYYDKDFNNEADTPDNFQSRRPNTSFCFLDIRSPGLGDTAMYLCATSRGSQETQYFGPGTRLLVL.

The J gene is TRBJ2-7, the V gene TRBV29-1; TRBD2 matches at 7 bases. This CDR3 is built from 13 residues. V lost 4 bases and J lost 7; bases outside the gene matches: 10. The germline CDR1 and CDR2 sequences are SQVTM and ANQGSEA. As DNA, the CDR3 is TGCAGCGTTGCCGTCAGGGCCGGGGGGGAGCAGTACTTC. Encoded protein: CSVAVRAGGEQYF.

The gene calls are TRBV11-2 and TRBJ2-3; 7 nucleotides align to TRBD2. V shed 2 bases, J shed 6 bases, and the junction held 2 bases outside the gene matches. Germline CDR1 and CDR2: SGHAT and FQNNGV. This CDR3 contains 13 residues. The CDR3 region is CASSLLAVDTQYF. DNA of the CDR3: TGTGCCAGCAGCTTACTAGCGGTTGATACGCAGTATTTT.

This chain links TRBV6-5 with TRBJ2-4; maybe TRBD1 (5 bases). Germline CDR1 reads MNHEY; CDR2 reads SVGAGI. V was trimmed by 0 bases and J by 9 bases, leaving 12 bases between them. CDR3 length equals 14 residues. CDR3: CASSYSKLQGIQYF. The CDR3 DNA reads TGTGCCAGCAGTTACTCGAAGCTGCAGGGCATTCAGTACTTC.

This chain links TRBV20-1 with TRBJ1-6, with a possible D match to TRBD1 (5 bases). CDR1 and CDR2 (germline): DFQATT, SNEGSKA (reference sequence). The CDR3 is made up of 14 amino acids. V dropped 3 bases and J dropped 7 bases, with 13 bases sitting between them. Here the CDR3 reads CSASSGGGNSPLHF. The CDR3 DNA reads as TGCAGTGCTAGCAGTGGGGGTGGGAATTCACCCCTCCACTTT.

The chain recombines TRBV28 with TRBJ2-1; TRBD2 agrees at 8 bases. Germline CDR1 reads MDHEN; CDR2 reads SYDVKM. V lost 6 bases to trimming and J lost 12 bases; unmatched junction nucleotides: 13. There are 14 residues in the CDR3. The CDR3: CASSRLGGRIGQFF. The CDR3 DNA sequence: TGTGCCAGCAGCCGACTGGGCGGGAGGATTGGGCAGTTCTTC.

The rearrangement uses TRBV13 and TRBJ2-7; D not certain. Trimming removed 5 bases at V and 8 bases at J, with 13 bases between. CDR3 length: 12 residues. Germline CDR1 reads PRHDT; CDR2 reads FYEKMQ (reference sequence). Written as DNA, the CDR3 is TGTGCCAGCAGCACGCAATCCGGACAGCAGTACTTC. It translates to CASSTQSGQQYF.

V usage is TRBV3-1 and J usage is TRBJ2-2; 10 bases agree with TRBD2. Germline V CDR1 and CDR2: LGHDT, YNNKEL (reference sequence). CDR3 length: 16 residues. The V segment lost 4 bases and the J segment 1 base; nucleotides outside the gene matches: 3. CDR3 nucleotides: TGTGCCAGCAGCCCGGGACTAGCGAGGAACACCGGGGAGCTGTTTTTT. Translated, it gives CASSPGLARNTGELFF.

The rearrangement links TRBV14 to TRBJ1-1; the D gene is possibly TRBD1 (5 bases). Germline V lookup: CDR1 SGHDN, CDR2 FVKESK. Between the trimmed V and J ends, which lost 3 bases and 2 bases, there was a span of 13 bases. CDR3 length equals 15 residues. The CDR3: CASSQPRTLNTEAFF. CDR3 bases: TGTGCCAGCAGCCAGCCTAGGACACTTAACACTGAAGCTTTCTTT.

The chain has TRBV4-1 and TRBJ1-2; D ambiguous. V lost 0 bases, J lost 3 bases, and 11 bases lay in between. Germline values: CDR1 MGHRA, CDR2 YSYEKL. The CDR3 has 15 amino acids. The CDR3 nucleotides are TGCGCCAGCAGCCAAGAATCTTCCAGCGACTATGGCTACACCTTC. Translated: CASSQESSSDYGYTF.

The J gene is TRBJ2-1, the V gene TRBV27, with D unresolved. Germline lookup yields CDR1 MNHEY and CDR2 SMNVEV (reference sequence). V lost 5 bases and J lost 0, with 11 bases in between. The length of the CDR3 is 15 residues. CDR3 amino acids: CASSETRSSYNEQFF. The CDR3 DNA is TGTGCCAGCAGTGAAACGAGGAGCTCCTACAATGAGCAGTTCTTC.

This chain uses TRBV20-1 with TRBJ2-3, with D perhaps TRBD2 (6 bases). Germline lookup yields CDR1 DFQATT and CDR2 SNEGSKA (reference sequence). The CDR3 has 14 residues. Trimming pared 8 bases from V and 5 bases from J, leaving 20 bases between. The CDR3 is CSFSRAGKRDTQYF. The CDR3 bases are TGCAGTTTCAGTAGGGCGGGGAAGAGAGATACGCAGTATTTT.

J is TRBJ2-7 and V is TRBV28; maybe TRBD1 (5 bases). Trimming took off 7 bases at V and 0 bases at J, with 13 bases between the two ends. CDR3 size: 14 residues. Germline V gene sequence: CDR1 MDHEN, CDR2 SYDVKM. CDR3 residues: CASTVGRSSYEQYF. For the CDR3, the DNA is TGTGCCAGCACCGTGGGGCGCAGCTCCTACGAGCAGTACTTC.